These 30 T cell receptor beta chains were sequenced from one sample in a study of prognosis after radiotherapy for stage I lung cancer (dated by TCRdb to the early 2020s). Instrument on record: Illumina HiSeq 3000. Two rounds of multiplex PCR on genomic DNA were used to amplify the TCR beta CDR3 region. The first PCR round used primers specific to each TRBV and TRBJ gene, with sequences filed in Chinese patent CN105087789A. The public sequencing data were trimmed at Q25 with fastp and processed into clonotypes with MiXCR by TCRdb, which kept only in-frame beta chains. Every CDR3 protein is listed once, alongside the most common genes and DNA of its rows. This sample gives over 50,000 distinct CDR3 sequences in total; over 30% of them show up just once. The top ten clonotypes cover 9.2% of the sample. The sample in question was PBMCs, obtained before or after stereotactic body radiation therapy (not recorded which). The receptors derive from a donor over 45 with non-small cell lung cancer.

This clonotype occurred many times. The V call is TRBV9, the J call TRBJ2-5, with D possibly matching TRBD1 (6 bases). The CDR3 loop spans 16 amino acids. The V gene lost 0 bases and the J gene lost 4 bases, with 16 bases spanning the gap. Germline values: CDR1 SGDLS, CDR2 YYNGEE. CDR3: CASSVATGQPRETQYF. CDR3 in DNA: TGTGCCAGCAGCGTAGCTACGGGACAACCCAGAGAGACCCAGTACTTC.

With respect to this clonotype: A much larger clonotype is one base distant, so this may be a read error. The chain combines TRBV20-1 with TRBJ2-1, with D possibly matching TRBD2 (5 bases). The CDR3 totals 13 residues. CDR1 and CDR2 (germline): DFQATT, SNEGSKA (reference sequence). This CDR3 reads CSARDGLADEKFF. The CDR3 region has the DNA TGCAGTGCTAGAGATGGGCTAGCCGATGAGAAGTTCTTC.

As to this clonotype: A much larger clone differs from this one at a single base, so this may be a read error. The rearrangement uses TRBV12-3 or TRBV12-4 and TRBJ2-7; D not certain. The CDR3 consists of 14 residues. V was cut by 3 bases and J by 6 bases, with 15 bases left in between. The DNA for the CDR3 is TGTGCCAGCAGTTTGCAGGAGAGCATACGCGAGCAGTACTTC. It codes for CASSLQESIREQYF.

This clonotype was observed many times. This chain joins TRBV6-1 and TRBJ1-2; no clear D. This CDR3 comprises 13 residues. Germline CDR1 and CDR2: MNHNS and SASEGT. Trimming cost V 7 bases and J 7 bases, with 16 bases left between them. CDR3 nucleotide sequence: TGTGCCAGCACCCAGCACGTAGGTGCTGGCTACACCTTC. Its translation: CASTQHVGAGYTF.

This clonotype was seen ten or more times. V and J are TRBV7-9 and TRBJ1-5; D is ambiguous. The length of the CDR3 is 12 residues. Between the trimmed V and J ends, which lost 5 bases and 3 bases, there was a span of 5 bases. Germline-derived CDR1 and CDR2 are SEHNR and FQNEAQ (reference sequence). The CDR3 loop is CASSQDNQPQHF. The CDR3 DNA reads TGTGCCAGCAGCCAGGACAATCAGCCCCAGCATTTT. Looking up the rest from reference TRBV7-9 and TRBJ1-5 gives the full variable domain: DTGVSQNPRHKITKRGQNVTFRCDPISEHNRLYWYRQTLGQGPEFLTYFQNEAQLEKSRLLSDRFSAERPKGSFSTLEIQRTEQGDSAMYLCASSQDNQPQHFGDGTRLSIL.

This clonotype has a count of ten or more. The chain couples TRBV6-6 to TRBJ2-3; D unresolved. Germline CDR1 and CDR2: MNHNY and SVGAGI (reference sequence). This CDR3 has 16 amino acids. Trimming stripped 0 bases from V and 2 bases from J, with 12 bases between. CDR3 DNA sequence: TGTGCCAGCAGTTACTCGACAACAGATTACACAGATACGCAGTATTTT. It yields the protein CASSYSTTDYTDTQYF.

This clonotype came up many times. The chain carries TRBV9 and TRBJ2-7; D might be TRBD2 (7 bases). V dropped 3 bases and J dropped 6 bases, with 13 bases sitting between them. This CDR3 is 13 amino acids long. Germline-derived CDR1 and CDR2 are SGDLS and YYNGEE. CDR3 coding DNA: TGTGCCAGCAGCGAGGGGAGGGGGTCCGAGCAGTACTTC. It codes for CASSEGRGSEQYF. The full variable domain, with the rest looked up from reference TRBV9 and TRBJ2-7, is DSGVTQTPKHLITATGQRVTLRCSPRSGDLSVYWYQQSLDQGLQFLIQYYNGEERAKGNILERFSAQQFPDLHSELNLSSLELGDSALYFCASSEGRGSEQYFGPGTRLTVT.

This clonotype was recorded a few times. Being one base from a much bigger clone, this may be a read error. The CDR3 region is CSARDIEREGLNEQFF. CDR3 DNA: TGCAGTGCTAGAGATATCGAGCGGGAGGGCCTGAATGAGCAGTTCTTC. The V call is TRBV20-1, the J call TRBJ2-1; 10 bases fit TRBD2. This CDR3 has 16 amino acids. Per germline, CDR1 DFQATT and CDR2 SNEGSKA (reference sequence). The V segment lost 0 bases and the J segment 7 bases; nucleotides outside the gene matches: 9.

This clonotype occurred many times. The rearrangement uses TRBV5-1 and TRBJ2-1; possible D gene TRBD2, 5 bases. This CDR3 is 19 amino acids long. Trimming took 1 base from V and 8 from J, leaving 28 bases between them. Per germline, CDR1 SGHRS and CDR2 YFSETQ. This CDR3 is CASSLRIGLPGSQADEQFF. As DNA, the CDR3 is TGCGCCAGCAGCTTGAGGATCGGGCTACCGGGATCCCAGGCGGATGAGCAGTTCTTC.

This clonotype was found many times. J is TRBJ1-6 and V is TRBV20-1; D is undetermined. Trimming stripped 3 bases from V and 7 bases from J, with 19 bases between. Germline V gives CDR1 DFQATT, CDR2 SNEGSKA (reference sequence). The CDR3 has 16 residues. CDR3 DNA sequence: TGCAGTGCTAGGGATGCACGGACGGGCGAAAATTCACCCCTCCACTTT. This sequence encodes CSARDARTGENSPLHF.

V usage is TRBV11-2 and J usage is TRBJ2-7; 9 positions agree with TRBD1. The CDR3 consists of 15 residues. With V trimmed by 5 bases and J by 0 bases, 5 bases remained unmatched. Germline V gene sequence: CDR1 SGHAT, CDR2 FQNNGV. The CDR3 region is CASSRDRGYSYEQYF. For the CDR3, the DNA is TGTGCCAGCAGCAGAGACAGGGGGTACTCCTACGAGCAGTACTTC. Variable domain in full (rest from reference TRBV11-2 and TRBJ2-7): EAGVAQSPRYKIIEKRQSVAFWCNPISGHATLYWYQQILGQGPKLLIQFQNNGVVDDSQLPKDRFSAERLKGVDSTLKIQPAKLEDSAVYLCASSRDRGYSYEQYFGPGTRLTVT.

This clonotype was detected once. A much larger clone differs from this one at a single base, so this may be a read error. The CDR3 DNA follows: TGCAGCGTTTACTCAAGCGCTACCGGGGAGCTGTTTTTT. It encodes CSVYSSATGELFF. The J gene is TRBJ2-2, the V gene TRBV29-1; unclear D gene. The germline V gene has CDR1 SQVTM and CDR2 ANQGSEA. Deletions cut 5 bases from V and 5 bases from J, with 12 bases between. The CDR3 has 13 residues.

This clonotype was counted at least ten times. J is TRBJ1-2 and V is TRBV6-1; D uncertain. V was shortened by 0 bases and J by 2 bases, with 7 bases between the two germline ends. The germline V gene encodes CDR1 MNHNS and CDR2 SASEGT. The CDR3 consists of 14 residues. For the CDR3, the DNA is TGTGCCAGCAGTGAAGCTGGCGCCAACTATGGCTACACCTTC. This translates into CASSEAGANYGYTF.

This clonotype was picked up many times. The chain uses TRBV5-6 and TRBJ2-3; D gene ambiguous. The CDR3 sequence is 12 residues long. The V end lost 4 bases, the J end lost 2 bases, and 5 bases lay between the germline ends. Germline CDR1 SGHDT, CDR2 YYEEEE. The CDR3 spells CASSPTTDTQYF. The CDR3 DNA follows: TGTGCCAGCAGCCCGACCACAGATACGCAGTATTTT.

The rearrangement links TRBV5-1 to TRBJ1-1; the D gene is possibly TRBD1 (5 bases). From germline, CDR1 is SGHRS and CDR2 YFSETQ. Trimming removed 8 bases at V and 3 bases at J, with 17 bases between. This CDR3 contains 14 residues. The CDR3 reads CASYPDGADTEAFF. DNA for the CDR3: TGCGCCAGTTATCCCGACGGGGCGGACACTGAAGCTTTCTTT.

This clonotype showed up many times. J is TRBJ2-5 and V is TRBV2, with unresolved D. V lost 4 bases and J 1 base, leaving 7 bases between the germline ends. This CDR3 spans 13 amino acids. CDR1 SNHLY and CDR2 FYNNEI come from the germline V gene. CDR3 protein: CASSGTAQETQYF. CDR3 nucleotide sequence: TGTGCCAGCAGTGGCACAGCCCAAGAGACCCAGTACTTC.

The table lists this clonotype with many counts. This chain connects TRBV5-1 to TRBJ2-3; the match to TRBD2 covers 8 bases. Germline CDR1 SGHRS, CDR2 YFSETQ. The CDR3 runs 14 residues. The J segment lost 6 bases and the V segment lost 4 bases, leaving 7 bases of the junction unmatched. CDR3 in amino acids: CASSPPGRGDTQYF. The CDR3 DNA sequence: TGCGCCAGCAGCCCGCCCGGGAGGGGGGATACGCAGTATTTT.

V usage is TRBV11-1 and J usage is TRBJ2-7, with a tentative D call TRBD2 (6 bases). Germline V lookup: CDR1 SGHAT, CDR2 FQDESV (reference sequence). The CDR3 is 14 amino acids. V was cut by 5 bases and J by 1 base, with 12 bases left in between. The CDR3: CASSTYGGSYEQYF. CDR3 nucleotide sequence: TGTGCCAGCAGCACTTATGGAGGGTCCTACGAGCAGTACTTC.

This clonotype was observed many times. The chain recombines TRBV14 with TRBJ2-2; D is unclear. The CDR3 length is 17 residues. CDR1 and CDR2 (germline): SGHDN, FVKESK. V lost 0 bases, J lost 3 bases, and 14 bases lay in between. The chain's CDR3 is CASSQDRGTLYTGELFF. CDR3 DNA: TGTGCCAGCAGCCAAGATCGTGGAACTTTATACACCGGGGAGCTGTTTTTT.

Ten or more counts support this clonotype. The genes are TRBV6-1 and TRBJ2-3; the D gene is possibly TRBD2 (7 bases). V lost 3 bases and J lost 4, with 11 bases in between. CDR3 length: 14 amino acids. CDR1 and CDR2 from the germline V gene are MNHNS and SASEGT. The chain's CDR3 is CASSEGEGADTQYF. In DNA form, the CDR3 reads TGTGCCAGCAGTGAGGGGGAGGGGGCAGATACGCAGTATTTT.

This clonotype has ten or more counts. Here the CDR3 reads CASTFKGTGAGYTF. CDR3 sequence (DNA): TGTGCCAGCACCTTCAAGGGGACAGGGGCCGGCTACACCTTC. The gene calls are TRBV2 and TRBJ1-2; TRBD1 matches at 10 bases. The CDR3 runs to 14 residues. V shed 7 bases, J shed 8 bases, and the junction held 10 bases outside the gene matches. Germline-derived CDR1 and CDR2 are SNHLY and FYNNEI.

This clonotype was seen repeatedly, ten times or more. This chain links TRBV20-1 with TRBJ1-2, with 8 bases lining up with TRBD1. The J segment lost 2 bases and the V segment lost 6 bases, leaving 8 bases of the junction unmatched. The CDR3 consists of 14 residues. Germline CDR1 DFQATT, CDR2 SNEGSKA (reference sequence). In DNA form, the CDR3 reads TGCAGTGCCCCCCGGACAGGGAGCAACTATGGCTACACCTTC. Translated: CSAPRTGSNYGYTF.

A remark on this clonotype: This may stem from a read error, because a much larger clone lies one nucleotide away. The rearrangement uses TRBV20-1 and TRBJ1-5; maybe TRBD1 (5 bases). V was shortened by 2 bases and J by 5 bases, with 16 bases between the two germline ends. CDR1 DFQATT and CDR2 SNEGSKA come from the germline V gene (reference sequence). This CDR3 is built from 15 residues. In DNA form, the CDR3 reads TGCAGTGCTAGACCCCCTGGGGGGTCAGATCAGCCCCAGCATTTT. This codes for CSARPPGGSDQPQHF.

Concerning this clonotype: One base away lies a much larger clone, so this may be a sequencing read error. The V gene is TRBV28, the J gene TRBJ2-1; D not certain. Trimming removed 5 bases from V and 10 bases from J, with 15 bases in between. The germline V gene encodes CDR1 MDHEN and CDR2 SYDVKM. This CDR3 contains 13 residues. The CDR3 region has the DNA TGTGCCAGCAGTAATCTAAGAGTAGGCGAGCAGTTCTTC. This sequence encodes CASSNLRVGEQFF.

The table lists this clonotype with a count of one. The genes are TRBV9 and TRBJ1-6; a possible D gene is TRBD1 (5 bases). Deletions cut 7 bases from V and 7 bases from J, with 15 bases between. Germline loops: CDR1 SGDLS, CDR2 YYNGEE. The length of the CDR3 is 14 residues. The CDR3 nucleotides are TGTGCCAGCCGATCCGGGACCGCAAATTCACCCCTCCACTTT. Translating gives CASRSGTANSPLHF.

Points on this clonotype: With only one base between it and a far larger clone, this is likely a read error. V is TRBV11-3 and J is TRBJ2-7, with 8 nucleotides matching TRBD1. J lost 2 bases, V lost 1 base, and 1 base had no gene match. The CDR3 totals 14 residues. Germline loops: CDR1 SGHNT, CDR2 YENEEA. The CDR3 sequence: CASSLGDRTYEQYF. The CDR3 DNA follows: TGTGCCAGCAGCTTAGGGGACAGGACCTACGAGCAGTACTTC.

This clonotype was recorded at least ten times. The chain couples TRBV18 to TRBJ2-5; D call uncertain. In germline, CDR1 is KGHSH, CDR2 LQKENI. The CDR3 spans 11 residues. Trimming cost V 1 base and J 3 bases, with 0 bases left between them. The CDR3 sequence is CASSPQETQYF. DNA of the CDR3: TGTGCCAGCTCACCACAAGAGACCCAGTACTTC.

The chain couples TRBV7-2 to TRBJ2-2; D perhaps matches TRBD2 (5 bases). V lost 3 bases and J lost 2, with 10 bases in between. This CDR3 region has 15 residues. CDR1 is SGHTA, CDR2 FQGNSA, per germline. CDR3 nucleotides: TGTGCCAGCAGCTTTACCGAGGGTAACACCGGGGAGCTGTTTTTT. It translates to CASSFTEGNTGELFF.

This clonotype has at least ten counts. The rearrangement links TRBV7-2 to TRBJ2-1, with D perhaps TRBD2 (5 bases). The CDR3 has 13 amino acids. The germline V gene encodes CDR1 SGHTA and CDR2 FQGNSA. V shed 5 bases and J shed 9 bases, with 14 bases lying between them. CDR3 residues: CASSPGFLGEQFF. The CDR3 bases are TGTGCCAGCAGCCCGGGGTTCCTCGGTGAGCAGTTCTTC.

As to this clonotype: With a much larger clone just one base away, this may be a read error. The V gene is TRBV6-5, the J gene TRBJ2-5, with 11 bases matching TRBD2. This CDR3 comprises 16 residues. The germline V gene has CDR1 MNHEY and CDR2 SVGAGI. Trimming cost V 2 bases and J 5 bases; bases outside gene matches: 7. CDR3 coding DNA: TGTGCCAGCAGTTACCCCTTTAGCGGGAGGGAGGAGACCCAGTACTTC. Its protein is CASSYPFSGREETQYF.